Below, 32 T cell receptor beta chains from the same sample are listed, as sequenced in a study of cytomegalovirus exposure and HLA in healthy donors (dated by TCRdb to about 2017). Library generation was performed with the immunoSEQ multiplex PCR assay. The multiplex PCR relied on a mix of 60 forward primers for TCR Vbeta segments and 13 reverse primers for TCR Jbeta segments. As stored in TCRdb, this immuneACCESS dataset retains in-frame rearrangements with V and J assigned. A fraction of the clones does not appear; measured against another copy, unresolved V genes explain less than half of the discrepancy, and the remainder lacks a known reason. For this sample the table gives 75,000 to 90,000 clones, of which about three quarters were detected only once. Of the sample, 3.5% to 5.5% falls within the top ten clones. What was sequenced was PBMCs. These receptors originate from a man aged 40-49 years in good health and CMV-seronegative.

The sample holds a few counts of this clone. The rearrangement uses TRBV10-3 and TRBJ1-5; tentatively, D is TRBD1 (6 bases). The V end was cut by 0 bases, the J end by 0 bases, with 9 bases between. The CDR3 covers 16 residues. Per germline, CDR1 ENHRY and CDR2 SYGVKD. Here the CDR3 DNA reads TGTGCCATCAGTGAGTCGGACAGCTATAGCAATCAGCCCCAGCATTTT. Protein: CAISESDSYSNQPQHF.

The chain has TRBV30 and TRBJ1-2; the D gene is possibly TRBD1 (6 bases). The CDR3 runs to 13 residues. Per germline, CDR1 GTSNPN and CDR2 SVGIG (reference sequence). Trimming cost V 1 base and J 5 bases, with 11 bases left between them. The CDR3 nucleotides read TGTGCCTGGAGTGCTGACAGGACGTATGGCTACACCTTC. Translation: CAWSADRTYGYTF. The whole variable domain, filled in from reference TRBV30 and TRBJ1-2, reads SQTIHQWPATLVQPVGSPLSLECTVEGTSNPNLYWYRQAAGRGLQLLFYSVGIGQISSEVPQNLSASRPQDRQFILSSKKLLLSDSGFYLCAWSADRTYGYTFGSGTRLTVV.

The rearrangement links TRBV11-3 to TRBJ1-1; D possibly corresponds to TRBD1 (5 bases). The germline V gene encodes CDR1 SGHNT and CDR2 YENEEA. The CDR3 has 16 residues. V lost 1 base, J lost 4 bases, and 16 bases lay in between. CDR3 protein: CASSLVCGGMSTEAFF. The DNA for the CDR3 is TGTGCCAGCAGCTTAGTATGTGGGGGGATGAGCACTGAAGCTTTCTTT.

The chain uses TRBV9 and TRBJ2-3; TRBD2 matches at 10 bases. Germline V gene sequence: CDR1 SGDLS, CDR2 YYNGEE. This CDR3 contains 15 residues. J lost 2 bases, V lost 3 bases, and 3 bases had no gene match. CDR3 region: CASSEGLADTDTQYF. The CDR3 DNA reads TGTGCCAGCAGCGAAGGACTAGCGGACACAGATACGCAGTATTTT.

On this clone itself: The sample has other DNA sequences that encode this CDR3 too. This sequence joins TRBV6-5 and TRBJ1-1; D is ambiguous. The germline V gene encodes CDR1 MNHEY and CDR2 SVGAGI. This CDR3 is 13 amino acids long. The V end lost 2 bases, the J end lost 1 base, and 5 bases lay between the germline ends. For the CDR3, the DNA is TGTGCCAGCAGTTACACCGGGAACACTGAAGCTTTCTTT. Protein: CASSYTGNTEAFF.

The genes are TRBV27 and TRBJ2-3; possibly TRBD2 for D (5 bases). This CDR3 is 14 amino acids long. Between the trimmed V and J ends, which lost 0 bases and 2 bases, there was a span of 6 bases. Germline V CDR1 and CDR2: MNHEY, SMNVEV (reference sequence). CDR3 in DNA: TGTGCCAGCAGTTTATCGGACTTCACAGATACGCAGTATTTT. This sequence encodes CASSLSDFTDTQYF.

The chain has TRBV7-2 and TRBJ2-3; perhaps TRBD2 as D (6 bases). Germline values: CDR1 SGHTA, CDR2 FQGNSA. CDR3 length: 15 amino acids. Deletions cut 5 bases from V and 2 bases from J, with 14 bases between. The CDR3 spells CASSPWDSATDTQYF. The CDR3 DNA follows: TGTGCCAGCAGCCCCTGGGACTCGGCCACAGATACGCAGTATTTT.

The chain carries TRBV2 and TRBJ2-7; D perhaps matches TRBD2 (6 bases). V lost 5 bases and J 0 bases, leaving 11 bases between the germline ends. CDR1 and CDR2 (germline): SNHLY, FYNNEI. The CDR3 covers 14 residues. DNA of the CDR3: TGTGCCAGCAGTCCCCGGGACTTCTCCTACGAGCAGTACTTC. Translation: CASSPRDFSYEQYF.

V usage is TRBV5-4 and J usage is TRBJ2-1, with D possibly being TRBD2 (7 bases). Germline CDR1 and CDR2: SGHNT and YYREEE (reference sequence). This CDR3 has 15 residues. With 0 bases removed from V and 4 bases from J, the gap between germline ends came to 11 bases. The CDR3, as DNA: TGTGCCAGCAGCTTGGTAGGGGGGGATTACAATGAGCAGTTCTTC. Its protein is CASSLVGGDYNEQFF.

The chain recombines TRBV9 with TRBJ1-1; D uncertain. CDR3 length: 13 amino acids. Germline-derived CDR1 and CDR2 are SGDLS and YYNGEE. Trimming stripped 2 bases from V and 0 bases from J, with 5 bases between. DNA of the CDR3: TGTGCCAGCAGCGTTCACATGAACACTGAAGCTTTCTTT. Protein product: CASSVHMNTEAFF.

This chain joins TRBV9 and TRBJ2-7, with D possibly matching TRBD2 (6 bases). The V end was cut by 2 bases, the J end by 3 bases, with 15 bases between. This CDR3 is 15 amino acids long. Germline CDR1 and CDR2: SGDLS and YYNGEE. The CDR3 spells CASSVSHTGDYEQYF. As DNA, the CDR3 is TGTGCCAGCAGCGTCAGCCATACGGGGGACTACGAGCAGTACTTC.

The chain couples TRBV7-9 to TRBJ2-2; 8 bases line up with TRBD1. Germline V gives CDR1 SEHNR, CDR2 FQNEAQ (reference sequence). The V segment lost 1 base and the J segment 2 bases; nucleotides outside the gene matches: 6. The CDR3 sequence is 17 residues long. The CDR3 region is CASSLGGTGRNTGELFF. CDR3 sequence (DNA): TGTGCCAGCAGCTTAGGGGGGACAGGCCGAAACACCGGGGAGCTGTTTTTT.

The chain is built from TRBV19 and TRBJ2-3, with D possibly being TRBD1 (5 bases). Germline V gene sequence: CDR1 LNHDA, CDR2 SQIVND (reference sequence). V lost 8 bases and J lost 4, with 16 bases in between. The CDR3 has 14 amino acids. CDR3: CASSGQGDSDTQYF. Written as DNA, the CDR3 is TGTGCCAGTTCTGGGCAGGGCGACTCAGATACGCAGTATTTT. Supplemented by reference TRBV19 and TRBJ2-3, the full variable domain reads DGGITQSPKYLFRKEGQNVTLSCEQNLNHDAMYWYRQDPGQGLRLIYYSQIVNDFQKGDIAEGYSVSREKKESFPLTVTSAQKNPTAFYLCASSGQGDSDTQYFGPGTRLTVL.

The DNA for the CDR3 is TGTGCCAGCAGCTCGGCCAGGGCCCGGCGAGACACAGATACGCAGTATTTT. Its protein is CASSSARARRDTDTQYF. The chain links TRBV5-4 to TRBJ2-3, with a possible D match to TRBD1 (5 bases). Germline lookup yields CDR1 SGHNT and CDR2 YYREEE (reference sequence). Trimming took off 3 bases at V and 2 bases at J, with 19 bases between the two ends. The CDR3 is 17 amino acids.

CDR3 sequence: CASEVAGDQPQHF. The CDR3 DNA follows: TGTGCCAGCGAGGTAGCAGGGGATCAGCCCCAGCATTTT. This rearrangement joins TRBV6-1 to TRBJ1-5; D possibly corresponds to TRBD1 (6 bases). The CDR3 length is 13 residues. V was clipped by 8 bases and J by 5 bases, with 13 bases between them. CDR1 MNHNS and CDR2 SASEGT come from the germline V gene.

The chain couples TRBV11-2 to TRBJ2-7; 8 bases line up with TRBD1. V lost 5 bases to trimming and J lost 6 bases; unmatched junction nucleotides: 6. Germline V gene data show CDR1 as SGHAT and CDR2 as FQNNGV. The CDR3 is 13 amino acids. The DNA of the CDR3 is TGTGCCAGCAGCCCGGACAGGGCGGGCGAGCAGTACTTC. It translates to CASSPDRAGEQYF.

This clone was observed a few times. This sample includes further DNA sequences coding for the same CDR3. The CDR3 here is CSVASGMNTEAFF. The CDR3 DNA reads TGCAGCGTTGCCTCAGGGATGAACACTGAAGCTTTCTTT. The chain joins TRBV29-1 to TRBJ1-1; D may be TRBD1 (5 bases). The length of the CDR3 is 13 residues. Germline V lookup: CDR1 SQVTM, CDR2 ANQGSEA. V was cut by 4 bases and J by 0 bases, with 9 bases left in between.

This clone was counted once. This chain links TRBV6-5 with TRBJ2-7; the D gene is possibly TRBD1 (5 bases). CDR3 length: 11 amino acids. Germline V lookup: CDR1 MNHEY, CDR2 SVGAGI. With 7 bases removed from V and 5 bases from J, the gap between germline ends came to 9 bases. The CDR3 here is CASTKGDEQYF. CDR3 DNA: TGTGCCAGCACCAAAGGGGACGAGCAGTACTTC.

The gene calls are TRBV6-6 and TRBJ1-1; 7 bases align to TRBD1. Germline V gene lookup returns CDR1 MNHNY and CDR2 SVGAGI (reference sequence). J gave up 6 bases and V 5 bases, and 9 bases lay outside the gene matches. CDR3 length equals 14 residues. CDR3 DNA sequence: TGTGCCAGCAGTCCAGGGGGGCTTCTGCCTGAAGCTTTCTTT. As protein: CASSPGGLLPEAFF.

This clone was seen a handful of times. This chain uses TRBV25-1 with TRBJ2-1; TRBD2 might be the D (5 bases). Per the germline V gene, CDR1 is MGHDK and CDR2 is SYGVNS. This CDR3 comprises 13 residues. Trimming left V 6 bases short and J 9 bases short, with 15 bases between. The CDR3 loop is CASSLLLVGEQFF. In DNA, the CDR3 is TGTGCCAGCAGCCTACTACTAGTCGGTGAGCAGTTCTTC.

The V and J genes are TRBV7-2 and TRBJ1-3, with TRBD1 identical over 8 bases. The CDR3 loop spans 18 amino acids. Germline values: CDR1 SGHTA, CDR2 FQGNSA. V was clipped by 1 base and J by 2 bases; unmatched bases: 10. CDR3 DNA sequence: TGTGCCAGCAGCTTAGGAGGGACAGGTAGAACTACTGGAAACACCATATATTTT. Translating gives CASSLGGTGRTTGNTIYF.

This chain uses TRBV9 with TRBJ2-1; 8 bases are a match to TRBD1. Germline CDR1 is SGDLS and CDR2 is YYNGEE. The CDR3 covers 15 residues. Unmatched junction bases numbered 3, after V lost 0 bases and J lost 4 bases. This CDR3 is CASSVGTGNYNEQFF. The CDR3 nucleotides read TGTGCCAGCAGCGTAGGGACAGGGAATTACAATGAGCAGTTCTTC.

V usage is TRBV4-2 and J usage is TRBJ2-5, with TRBD2 matching 15 bases. Germline CDR1 is LGHNA and CDR2 is YNFKEQ. V shed 1 base, J shed 3 bases, and the junction held 9 bases outside the gene matches. CDR3 length: 19 amino acids. In DNA, the CDR3 is TGTGCCAGCAGCCAAGGGACTAGCGGGAGGGGAATCTTAGAAGAGACCCAGTACTTC. Its protein product is CASSQGTSGRGILEETQYF.

This chain connects TRBV9 to TRBJ2-3; D gene uncertain. V lost 0 bases to trimming and J lost 5 bases, with 4 bases between them. This CDR3 is 12 amino acids long. The germline gives CDR1 SGDLS, CDR2 YYNGEE. CDR3 protein: CASSVDQDTQYF. In DNA form, the CDR3 reads TGTGCCAGCAGCGTAGATCAAGATACGCAGTATTTT.

This clone was picked up a small number of times. The chain links TRBV28 to TRBJ2-7, with 7 bases fitting TRBD2. Trimming cost V 6 bases and J 1 base; bases outside gene matches: 3. Per the germline V gene, CDR1 is MDHEN and CDR2 is SYDVKM. CDR3 length: 13 residues. The chain's CDR3 is CASRGGVSYEQYF. The CDR3 DNA reads as TGTGCCAGCAGGGGGGGGGTTTCCTACGAGCAGTACTTC.

J is TRBJ1-2 and V is TRBV19; 11 bases line up with TRBD1. The V segment lost 4 bases and the J segment 7 bases; nucleotides outside the gene matches: 5. Looked up from germline, CDR1 is LNHDA and CDR2 is SQIVND (reference sequence). This CDR3 spans 14 amino acids. CDR3 sequence: CASSSTGTGGGYTF. CDR3 DNA: TGTGCCAGTAGTAGCACCGGGACAGGGGGTGGCTACACCTTC.

The chain joins TRBV7-9 to TRBJ1-2, with 7 bases fitting TRBD1. Unmatched junction bases numbered 13, after V lost 5 bases and J lost 7 bases. CDR3 length equals 15 residues. Germline CDR1 reads SEHNR; CDR2 reads FQNEAQ (reference sequence). The CDR3: CASSEADRPGSGYTF. The CDR3 DNA is TGTGCCAGCAGCGAAGCGGACAGGCCGGGAAGTGGCTACACCTTC.

This chain joins TRBV7-3 and TRBJ2-5, with TRBD2 matching over 14 bases. The CDR3 covers 16 residues. J was trimmed by 7 bases and V by 6 bases; bases with no gene match: 10. Germline CDR1 is SGHTA and CDR2 is FQGTGA. The CDR3, as DNA: TGTGCCAGCAGTTCGACCGGGACTAGCGGGAGTGGGACCCAGTACTTC. Residues: CASSSTGTSGSGTQYF.

This clone showed up just a few times. The chain couples TRBV4-3 to TRBJ1-2; TRBD1 agrees at 9 bases. V was clipped by 0 bases and J by 4 bases; unmatched bases: 6. Looked up from germline, CDR1 is LGHNA and CDR2 is YSLEER. This CDR3 spans 16 amino acids. In DNA form, the CDR3 reads TGCGCCAGCAGCCAAGATGGGGACAGGGTGTTCTATGGCTACACCTTC. Amino acid sequence: CASSQDGDRVFYGYTF.

A few counts support this clone. This chain uses TRBV19 with TRBJ1-5; TRBD1 aligns across 8 bases. Germline-derived CDR1 and CDR2 are LNHDA and SQIVND (reference sequence). The CDR3 is made up of 15 amino acids. V dropped 0 bases and J dropped 6; count of bases not matched to a gene: 4. The CDR3 nucleotides are TGTGCCAGTAGTATAGAGGGGACAGGCCTTCAGCCCCAGCATTTT. Protein: CASSIEGTGLQPQHF.

The rearrangement uses TRBV27 and TRBJ2-7; tentative D call: TRBD1 (6 bases). Germline lookup yields CDR1 MNHEY and CDR2 SMNVEV (reference sequence). V gave up 0 bases and J gave up 0 bases, with 12 bases separating them. The CDR3 totals 16 residues. The CDR3, as DNA: TGTGCCAGCAGTTTATCGGGCCAGGGGAGCTCCTACGAGCAGTACTTC. This encodes CASSLSGQGSSYEQYF.

This clone was observed a single time. This rearrangement joins TRBV11-2 to TRBJ1-3, with a possible D match to TRBD1 (5 bases). In germline, CDR1 is SGHAT, CDR2 FQNNGV. Trimming left V 0 bases short and J 4 bases short, with 10 bases between. The CDR3 totals 15 residues. The CDR3, as DNA: TGTGCCAGCAGCTTAGATCCAGGGTCAGGAAACACCATATATTTT. It yields the protein CASSLDPGSGNTIYF.